This T cell receptor (beta chain) was sequenced in a study of blood T cells in healthy people across ages. General study results and limits: In older individuals, TCR beta diversity per million T cells was lower, falling roughly linearly with age. It was not possible, with unsorted PBMCs, to conclusively compare naive and antigen-experienced cells.

CDR1 and CDR2 from the germline V gene are SGHVS and FNYEAQ. This CDR3 region has 14 residues. J lost 4 bases, V lost 4 bases, and 6 bases had no gene match. Through a sample-barcoded 5' primer and a J-beta primer mix, a second PCR was run for about 6 to 11 cycles. TCRdb reprocessed the 5' RACE reads via MiXCR and lists one record per CDR3 protein. The sample contains over 600,000 distinct CDR3 sequences, roughly 50% of which appear only once. As for this clonotype: What it binds is unknown.

Total RNA was extracted at no less than 6 micrograms per sample. The sequence came from a man aged 40-50 years in good health. The sample taken for sequencing was blood. This chain joins TRBV7-6 and TRBJ2-5, with 7 bases matching TRBD2. The CDR3 nucleotides read TGTGCCAGCAGCTCCGCGACTAGCCTAGAGACCCAGTACTTC. Its translation is CASSSATSLETQYF.